The source of this T cell receptor beta chain is a study of blood T cells in healthy people across ages. On this clonotype: Its specificity is not known.

This CDR3 spans 11 amino acids. From germline, CDR1 is SGHTA and CDR2 FQGTGA. Using a J-beta primer mix together with a sample-barcoded 5' primer, a second PCR was run for roughly 7 to 11 cycles. Each CDR3 protein is one row after TCRdb ran MiXCR on the 5' RACE reads. The sample includes 540,000 or so distinct CDR3 sequences, nearly 25% of them seen just once. Study findings and constraints: Long-lived donors had more naive CD4+ cells and higher diversity than aged donors.

This same sample was also part of a study on T cells of mothers and their children. From that study: Some 2.7 million TCR beta reads per child versus over 9 million per mother. Normalized overlap was always slightly, never significantly, higher in related than unrelated mother-child pairs.

The clonotype comes from a boy aged 5-17 years in good health. The sequenced sample consisted of blood. This chain joins TRBV7-3 and TRBJ2-5; the D is unclear. The J call may be faulty, since TRBJ2-1 better matches the DNA end. The CDR3 coding sequence is TGTGCCAGCAGTCAAGGGCGAGAGCAGTTCTTC. It is translated as CASSQGREQFF.